This T cell receptor (beta chain) was identified in a study of T cells after yellow fever vaccination. About the study: With SMART-Seq v4 Ultra Low Input, the fractions containing low cell numbers were prepared. Study conclusions and caveats: Researchers cautioned that FACS-sorted repertoires could harbor abundant clonotypes contaminating from the bulk population.

CDR3 length: 15 residues. Unmatched junction bases numbered 2, after V lost 2 bases and J lost 10 bases. Per germline, CDR1 LGHNA and CDR2 YSLEER. TCRdb re-analysed the 5' RACE reads in MiXCR, keeping a single row per CDR3 protein. In the table there are about 340,000 distinct CDR3 sequences, around 4.1% of which are singletons. This clonotype appeared many times. Its specificity is unknown. The gene calls are TRBV4-3 and TRBJ2-2; 15 bases agree with TRBD2. This material consisted of PBMCs, taken 5 days after the yellow fever booster vaccination. This clonotype was sampled from a man aged 18 to 30 who received the YFV17D yellow fever vaccine. This CDR3 reads CASSQRTSGGEELFF. In DNA, the CDR3 is TGCGCCAGCAGCCAACGGACTAGCGGGGGGGAGGAGCTGTTTTTT.